The rows below give T cell receptor beta chains drawn from one sample of a study of tumor and adjacent non-tumor tissue in lung cancer. TCRdb analysed the multiplex PCR reads with MiXCR anew, one entry per CDR3 protein. Here the sample spans approximately 120,000 distinct CDR3 sequences, roughly two thirds being singletons. Sample: distant non-tumor lung tissue. These receptors were collected from a man in his 60s with non-small cell lung cancer. Both conserved end residues are trimmed from each CDR3. Fields, in order: CDR3 length, J gene, V gene, clone size, CDR3 protein. Clone size is stated in some rows and not others, as once, few, many or a class when expanded.

16 | TRBJ1-5 | TRBV6-1 | many | ASSNAGTGYYSNQPQH
13 | TRBJ1-6 | TRBV11-1 | - | VSNTVTGGISPLH
13 | TRBJ1-1 | TRBV5-5 | - | ACSLEARVDNEAF
11 | TRBJ1-1 | TRBV5-6 | once | ARSLGQGIEAF
13 | TRBJ2-1 | TRBV29-1 | few | SVEGSNDSYNEQF
17 | TRBJ2-3 | TRBV6-6 | - | ASSYTATSTLRETDTQY
11 | TRBJ1-2 | TRBV6-5 | many | ASSYSFGYGYT
12 | TRBJ1-4 | TRBV6-6 | many | ASSFWTGQEKLF
13 | TRBJ2-1 | TRBV11-1 | - | ASSTDRGRVNEQF
13 | TRBJ2-7 | TRBV10-2 | many | ASSESREGGYEQY
13 | TRBJ1-6 | TRBV6-1 | - | ASGMGTDYNSPLH
11 | TRBJ1-5 | TRBV13 | many | ASSQGGNQPQH
13 | TRBJ1-2 | TRBV7-9 | few | ASSLGGASFGGYT
12 | TRBJ1-6 | TRBV29-1 | - | SVRDSGSNSPLR
11 | TRBJ1-1 | TRBV5-1 | few | ASSLWGNTEAF
13 | TRBJ2-1 | TRBV4-1 | - | ASSQWLSVYNERF
12 | TRBJ2-5 | TRBV5-6 | many | ASSPGLAKETQY
11 | TRBJ1-5 | TRBV7-9 | - | ASSPGRVQPQH